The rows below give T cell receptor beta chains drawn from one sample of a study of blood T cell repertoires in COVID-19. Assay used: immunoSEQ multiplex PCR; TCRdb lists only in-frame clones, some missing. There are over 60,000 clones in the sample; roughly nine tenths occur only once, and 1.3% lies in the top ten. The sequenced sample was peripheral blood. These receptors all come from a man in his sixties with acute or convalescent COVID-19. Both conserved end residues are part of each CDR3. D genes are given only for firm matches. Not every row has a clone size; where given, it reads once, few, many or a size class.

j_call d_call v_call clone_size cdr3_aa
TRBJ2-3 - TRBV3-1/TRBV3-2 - CASSRHGDTQYF
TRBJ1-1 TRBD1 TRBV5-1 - CASSLVKGGQGIGGMNTEAFF
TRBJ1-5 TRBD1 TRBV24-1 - CATSDGTGYNQPQHF
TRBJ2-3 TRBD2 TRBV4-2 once CASSDSSGGTDTQYF
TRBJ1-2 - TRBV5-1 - CASSLDSGLGYTF
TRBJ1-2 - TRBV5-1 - CASSWVAGESYGYTF
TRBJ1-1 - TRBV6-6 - CASSPRAGALNTEAFF
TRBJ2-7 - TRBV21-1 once CASSNMSGTSGDLSSYEQYF
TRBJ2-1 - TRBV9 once CASSVSLGHYNEQFF
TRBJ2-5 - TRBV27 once CASSFTADTLHRETQYF
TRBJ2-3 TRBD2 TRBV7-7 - CASSPRLAGVTDTQYF
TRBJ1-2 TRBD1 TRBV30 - CAPHLNRGRGGYGYTF
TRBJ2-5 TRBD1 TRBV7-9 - CASSRTGGSTETQYF
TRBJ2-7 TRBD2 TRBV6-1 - CASSETGTRVISYEQYF
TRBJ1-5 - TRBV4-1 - CASSQTVNQPQHF
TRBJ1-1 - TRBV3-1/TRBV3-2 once CASSPTGGYTEAFF
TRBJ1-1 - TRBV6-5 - CASSYSRRGTEAFF
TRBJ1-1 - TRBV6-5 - CASRQGLMNTEAFF
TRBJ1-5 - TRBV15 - CATSRGTADNQPQHF
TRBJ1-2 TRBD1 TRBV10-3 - CAIRIGQDSNYGYTF
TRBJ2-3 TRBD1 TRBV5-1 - CASSLIQGVEDTQYF
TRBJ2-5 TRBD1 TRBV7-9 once CASSRTPGQGLLHETQYF
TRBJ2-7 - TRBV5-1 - CASSSGGGREAYEQYF
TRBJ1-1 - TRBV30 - CAWSPHGTEAFF
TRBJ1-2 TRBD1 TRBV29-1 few CSVGEWRQGAFNGYTF
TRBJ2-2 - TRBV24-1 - CATSDLQRTANTGELFF
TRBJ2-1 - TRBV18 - CASSPEGGYNEQFF
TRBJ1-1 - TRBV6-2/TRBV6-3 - CASSYGGGTPTEAFF
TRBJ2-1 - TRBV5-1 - CASSNQGYNEQFF
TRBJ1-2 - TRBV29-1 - CSVGTVGGYTF
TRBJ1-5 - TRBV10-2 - CASRQGNQPQHF
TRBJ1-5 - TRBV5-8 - CASSKNRAGLNQPQHF
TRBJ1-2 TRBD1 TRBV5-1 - CASSPTGVTYGYTF
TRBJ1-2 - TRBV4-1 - CASSQRSGGYGYTF
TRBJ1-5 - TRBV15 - CATSRVAGNFNQPQHF
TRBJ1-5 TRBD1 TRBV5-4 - CASSRQGDGNQPQHF
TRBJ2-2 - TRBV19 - CASSSNGGNTGELFF
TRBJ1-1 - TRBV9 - CASSVGGSTEAFF
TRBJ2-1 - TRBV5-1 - CASSLGRGEGEQFF
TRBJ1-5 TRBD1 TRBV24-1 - CATSDLPADRDEVVRQPQHF
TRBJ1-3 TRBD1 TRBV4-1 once CASSQVPGGGRNTIYF
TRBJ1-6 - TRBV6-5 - CASSWNRRGNSPLHF
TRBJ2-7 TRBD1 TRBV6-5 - CASSYSRQGFGEQYF
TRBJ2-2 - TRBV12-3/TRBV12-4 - CASSLVSGGELFF
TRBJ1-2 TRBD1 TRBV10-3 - CAISDGSGGLYGYTF
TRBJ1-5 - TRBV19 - CASTKQGQSQPQHF
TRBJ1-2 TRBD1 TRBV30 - CAWKYRDRGGNGYTF
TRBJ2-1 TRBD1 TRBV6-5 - CASIRTGGNEQFF
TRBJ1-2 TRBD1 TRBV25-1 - CASREQGATYGYTF
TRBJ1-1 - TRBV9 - CASSRGVNTEAFF